This T cell receptor (beta chain) was retrieved from a study of T cell changes during pregnancy in multiple sclerosis. The repertoire was sequenced with immunoSEQ multiplex PCR; TCRdb's copy has only in-frame clones and lacks some. The sample carries 91,000 or so clones, 85% to 95% recorded once. Between the trimmed V and J ends, which lost 1 base and 4 bases, there was a span of 17 bases. The V gene's germline CDR1 is SGHKS and CDR2 YYEKEE (reference sequence). This CDR3 is 16 amino acids long. Sample: peripheral blood, taken after pregnancy. This clonotype was obtained from a female donor with multiple sclerosis, enrolled in a pregnancy study. The chain links TRBV5-5 to TRBJ1-2; maybe TRBD1 (6 bases). CDR3 sequence reads: CASSLLIVGTSYGYTF. DNA for the CDR3: TGTGCCAGCAGCTTGTTAATCGTTGGGACAAGCTATGGCTACACCTTC. The full variable domain, rest sourced from reference TRBV5-5 and TRBJ1-2, is DAGVTQSPTHLIKTRGQQVTLRCSPISGHKSVSWYQQVLGQGPQFIFQYYEKEERGRGNFPDRFSARQFPNYSSELNVNALLLGDSALYLCASSLLIVGTSYGYTFGSGTRLTVV.